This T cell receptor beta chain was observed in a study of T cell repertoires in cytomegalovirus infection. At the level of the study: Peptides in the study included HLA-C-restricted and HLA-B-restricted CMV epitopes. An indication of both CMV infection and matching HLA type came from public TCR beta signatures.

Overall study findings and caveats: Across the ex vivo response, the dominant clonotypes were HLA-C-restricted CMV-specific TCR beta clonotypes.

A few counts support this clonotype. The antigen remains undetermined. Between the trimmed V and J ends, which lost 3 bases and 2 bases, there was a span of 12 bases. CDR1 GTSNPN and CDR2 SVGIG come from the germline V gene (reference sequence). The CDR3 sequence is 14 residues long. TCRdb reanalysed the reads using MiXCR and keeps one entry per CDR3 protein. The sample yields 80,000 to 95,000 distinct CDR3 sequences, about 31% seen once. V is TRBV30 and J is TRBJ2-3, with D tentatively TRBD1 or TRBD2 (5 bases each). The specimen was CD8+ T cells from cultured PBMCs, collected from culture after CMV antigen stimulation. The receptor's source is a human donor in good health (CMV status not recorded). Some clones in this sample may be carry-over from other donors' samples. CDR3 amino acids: CAWRRDRDTDTQYF. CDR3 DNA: TGTGCCTGGAGAAGGGACCGGGACACAGATACGCAGTATTTT.